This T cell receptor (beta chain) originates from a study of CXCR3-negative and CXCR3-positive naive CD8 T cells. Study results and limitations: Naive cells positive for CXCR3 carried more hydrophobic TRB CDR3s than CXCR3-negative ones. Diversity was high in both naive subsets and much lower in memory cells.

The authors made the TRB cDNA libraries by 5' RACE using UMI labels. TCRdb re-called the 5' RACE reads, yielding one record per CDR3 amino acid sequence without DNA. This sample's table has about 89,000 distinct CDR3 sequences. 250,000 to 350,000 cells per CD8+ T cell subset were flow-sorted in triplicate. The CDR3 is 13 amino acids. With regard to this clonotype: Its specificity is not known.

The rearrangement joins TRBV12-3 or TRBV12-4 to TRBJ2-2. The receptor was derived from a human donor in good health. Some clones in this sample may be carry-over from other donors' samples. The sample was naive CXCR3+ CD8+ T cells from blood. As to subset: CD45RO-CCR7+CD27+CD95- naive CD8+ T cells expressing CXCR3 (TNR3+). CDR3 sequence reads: CASSLGHPGELFF.